The 25 T cell receptor beta chains below come from one sample, sequenced in a study of blood T cell repertoires in COVID-19. Generated by immunoSEQ multiplex PCR, the TCRdb table keeps only in-frame clones and is missing some. Counted here are 87,000 or so clones, 80% to 90% occurring once; the ten biggest clones make up roughly 5%. Input material: peripheral blood. The receptors were sampled from an elderly woman with acute or convalescent COVID-19.

The chain uses TRBV9 and TRBJ2-1; 11 bases are shared with TRBD2. This CDR3 comprises 16 residues. Germline V lookup: CDR1 SGDLS, CDR2 YYNGEE. V shed 0 bases, J shed 7 bases, and the junction held 6 bases outside the gene matches. CDR3 region: CASSVGTSGSFNEQFF. The CDR3 nucleotides read TGTGCCAGCAGCGTAGGCACTAGCGGGAGTTTTAATGAGCAGTTCTTC.

The gene calls are TRBV7-9 and TRBJ1-2; no reliable D call. The CDR3 consists of 14 residues. Trimming removed 4 bases from V and 2 bases from J, with 11 bases in between. Germline assignment: CDR1 SEHNR and CDR2 FQNEAQ (reference sequence). In DNA form, the CDR3 reads TGTGCCAGCAGCTCTAGGAATCCCAACTATGGCTACACCTTC. Protein: CASSSRNPNYGYTF.

The V call is TRBV19, the J call TRBJ1-5; a possible D gene is TRBD1 (5 bases). This CDR3 has 15 amino acids. V lost 6 bases and J 3 bases, leaving 15 bases between the germline ends. The germline V gene has CDR1 LNHDA and CDR2 SQIVND (reference sequence). CDR3 sequence (DNA): TGTGCCAGTAGGCCTCGGGGGACCTACAATCAGCCCCAGCATTTT. Translating it yields CASRPRGTYNQPQHF.

The chain joins TRBV7-8 to TRBJ2-5, with D unclear. Trimming cost V 5 bases and J 4 bases, with 5 bases left between them. In germline, CDR1 is SGHVS, CDR2 FQNEAQ. The CDR3 spans 11 residues. The CDR3 DNA sequence: TGTGCCAGCAGCCCCGGAGAGACCCAGTACTTC. Protein product: CASSPGETQYF.

The genes are TRBV19 and TRBJ1-3; D unresolved. This CDR3 has 14 amino acids. CDR1 and CDR2 (germline): LNHDA, SQIVND (reference sequence). V was trimmed by 3 bases and J by 10 bases, leaving 16 bases between them. The CDR3 DNA is TGTGCCAGTAGTATCGGAGGACGGCCCAGTACCATATATTTT. Translating it yields CASSIGGRPSTIYF.

The chain recombines TRBV14 with TRBJ2-1, with D tentatively TRBD2 (6 bases). Trimming removed 0 bases at V and 12 bases at J, with 12 bases between. The CDR3 is made up of 13 amino acids. Looked up from germline, CDR1 is SGHDN and CDR2 is FVKESK. This CDR3 is CASSQDWTTGQFF. The CDR3 DNA follows: TGTGCCAGCAGCCAAGATTGGACTACAGGGCAGTTCTTC.

The rearrangement joins TRBV2 to TRBJ1-6; TRBD1 might be the D (5 bases). V was shortened by 7 bases and J by 1 base, with 8 bases between the two germline ends. CDR3 length: 14 residues. Germline CDR1 reads SNHLY; CDR2 reads FYNNEI. In DNA, the CDR3 is TGTGCCAGCAAGGCAGGGTCCTATAATTCACCCCTCCACTTT. This codes for CASKAGSYNSPLHF.

This clone was picked up a small number of times. The junction differs from germline at one of its ends, possibly a read error. CDR3 loop: CASSQNAGTGVLF. CDR3 nucleotides: TGCGCCAGCAGCCAAAACGCCGGGACAGGCGTACTTTTT. The chain is built from TRBV4-3 and TRBJ1-6, with 8 bases aligning to TRBD1. Looked up from germline, CDR1 is LGHNA and CDR2 is YSLEER. The CDR3 contains 13 residues.

The V call is TRBV7-8, the J call TRBJ1-2, with TRBD1 matching 7 bases. CDR3 length: 15 residues. Unmatched junction bases numbered 8, after V lost 2 bases and J lost 5 bases. Germline CDR1 is SGHVS and CDR2 is FQNEAQ. CDR3 in DNA: TGTGCCAGCAGCTTAAGCCGGGACAGTGGATATGGCTACACCTTC. Amino acids: CASSLSRDSGYGYTF. The full variable domain, rest sourced from reference TRBV7-8 and TRBJ1-2, is GAGVSQSPRYKVAKRGQDVALRCDPISGHVSLFWYQQALGQGPEFLTYFQNEAQLDKSGLPSDRFFAERPEGSVSTLKIQRTQQEDSAVYLCASSLSRDSGYGYTFGSGTRLTVV.

The chain has TRBV6-1 and TRBJ1-5, with TRBD1 as a possible D gene (5 bases). The length of the CDR3 is 13 residues. CDR1 and CDR2 (germline): MNHNS, SASEGT. V shed 3 bases and J shed 5 bases, with 8 bases lying between them. As DNA, the CDR3 is TGTGCCAGCAGTGATCGGGGGGATCAGCCCCAGCATTTT. Translated: CASSDRGDQPQHF.

This chain links TRBV6-5 with TRBJ2-7; D might be TRBD1 (6 bases). V lost 4 bases and J lost 3, with 13 bases in between. Looked up from germline, CDR1 is MNHEY and CDR2 is SVGAGI. The CDR3 loop spans 14 amino acids. In DNA, the CDR3 is TGTGCCAGCAGTTCTGGGCAGGGGTTCTACGAGCAGTACTTC. Amino acids: CASSSGQGFYEQYF.

V usage is TRBV11-2 and J usage is TRBJ1-1; 10 bases align to TRBD1. J lost 12 bases, V lost 4 bases, and 8 bases had no gene match. This CDR3 has 13 amino acids. The V gene's germline CDR1 is SGHAT and CDR2 FQNNGV. CDR3 in DNA: TGTGCCAGCAGCTCCCGGGACAGGGGAATTCCTTTCTTT. It is translated as CASSSRDRGIPFF.

The chain couples TRBV4-2 to TRBJ1-4; D perhaps matches TRBD1 (6 bases). The CDR3 extends over 17 amino acids. The germline CDR1 and CDR2 sequences are LGHNA and YNFKEQ. The V end lost 1 base, the J end lost 1 base, and 13 bases lay between the germline ends. The CDR3 region is CASSQGQGRGTNEKLFF. DNA of the CDR3: TGTGCCAGCAGCCAAGGGCAGGGGAGAGGAACTAATGAAAAACTGTTTTTT.

The V and J genes are TRBV2 and TRBJ1-2; TRBD1 agrees at 8 bases. Trimming removed 10 bases from V and 2 bases from J; junction bases left unmatched: 12. The germline CDR1 and CDR2 sequences are SNHLY and FYNNEI. This CDR3 has 15 residues. The CDR3 DNA sequence: TGTGCCACCCCGGCTGTTGGACAGGGCAACTATGGCTACACCTTC. It yields the protein CATPAVGQGNYGYTF.

CDR3 bases: TGTGCCAGCAGCTCCAGGGGGCTTGGAGAGACCCAGTACTTC. It encodes CASSSRGLGETQYF. The rearrangement links TRBV11-2 to TRBJ2-5, with 8 bases matching TRBD1. J was trimmed by 4 bases and V by 4 bases; bases with no gene match: 5. The CDR3 contains 14 residues. Germline V lookup: CDR1 SGHAT, CDR2 FQNNGV.

This sequence joins TRBV13 and TRBJ2-7; 7 nucleotides align to TRBD1. The CDR3 is 17 amino acids. V shed 5 bases, J shed 3 bases, and the junction held 16 bases outside the gene matches. Looked up from germline, CDR1 is PRHDT and CDR2 is FYEKMQ (reference sequence). The DNA of the CDR3 is TGTGCCAGCAGCCGGAGGACAGGTATAGGGGCTCTCTACGAGCAGTACTTC. Its protein is CASSRRTGIGALYEQYF.

This clone occurred a few times. The CDR3 nucleotides are TGTGCCAGCAGCTTTACAGGGGGCGATCAGCCCCAGCATTTT. Amino acid sequence: CASSFTGGDQPQHF. This chain connects TRBV7-8 to TRBJ1-5; 9 bases agree with TRBD1. The CDR3 has 14 residues. The trim removed 3 bases at V and 5 bases at J, leaving 2 bases unmatched. Germline CDR1 SGHVS, CDR2 FQNEAQ.

This chain uses TRBV19 with TRBJ1-2; TRBD1 is a possible D gene (6 bases). Trimming left V 4 bases short and J 4 bases short, with 13 bases between. CDR1 LNHDA and CDR2 SQIVND come from the germline V gene (reference sequence). The CDR3 runs to 14 residues. CDR3 in amino acids: CASSTGQTIYGYTF. CDR3 bases: TGTGCCAGTAGTACAGGACAGACAATCTATGGCTACACCTTC. Variable domain in full (rest from reference TRBV19 and TRBJ1-2): DGGITQSPKYLFRKEGQNVTLSCEQNLNHDAMYWYRQDPGQGLRLIYYSQIVNDFQKGDIAEGYSVSREKKESFPLTVTSAQKNPTAFYLCASSTGQTIYGYTFGSGTRLTVV.

The chain joins TRBV7-8 to TRBJ1-5; 9 positions agree with TRBD1. The junction had 1 base not matched to a gene; V was cut back by 5 bases and J by 5 bases. CDR1 is SGHVS and CDR2 is FQNEAQ in the germline V gene. The length of the CDR3 is 13 residues. DNA for the CDR3: TGTGCCAGCAGCCGGACAGGGGATCAGCCCCAGCATTTT. Amino acids: CASSRTGDQPQHF.

This clone was seen a single time. V is TRBV5-1 and J is TRBJ2-3; 7 bases are a match to TRBD1. The CDR3 has 14 residues. Germline V gives CDR1 SGHRS, CDR2 YFSETQ. Unmatched junction bases numbered 4, after V lost 4 bases and J lost 2 bases. The CDR3 bases are TGCGCCAGCAGCGTCGGACAGGTCACAGATACGCAGTATTTT. Translating it yields CASSVGQVTDTQYF.

V gene TRBV29-1 combines with J gene TRBJ2-3, with D possibly matching TRBD1 (6 bases). CDR3 length: 13 amino acids. V shed 6 bases and J shed 6 bases, with 16 bases lying between them. Germline-derived CDR1 and CDR2 are SQVTM and ANQGSEA. The CDR3: CSVETDRGDTQYF. The CDR3 bases are TGCAGCGTGGAAACGGACAGAGGTGATACGCAGTATTTT.

V usage is TRBV10-1 and J usage is TRBJ2-3; TRBD2 aligns across 7 bases. The germline gives CDR1 WNHNN, CDR2 SYGVQD (reference sequence). The CDR3 sequence is 13 residues long. Trimming at V came to 5 bases and at J to 4 bases, leaving 3 bases not matched to a gene. CDR3 region: CASSMAGADTQYF. CDR3 nucleotides: TGCGCCAGCAGTATGGCGGGAGCAGATACGCAGTATTTT.

In its sample, this clone was seen a few times. The chain recombines TRBV25-1 with TRBJ2-3; no clear D. This CDR3 region has 14 residues. Per germline, CDR1 MGHDK and CDR2 SYGVNS. V was pared by 3 bases and J by 0 bases, with 7 bases between. The CDR3 loop reads CASSDFGSTDTQYF. The CDR3 DNA is TGTGCCAGCAGTGACTTTGGCAGCACAGATACGCAGTATTTT.

CDR3 sequence: CATSDADRDYGYTF. CDR3 DNA: TGTGCCACCAGTGACGCCGACAGGGACTATGGCTACACCTTC. The chain carries TRBV24-1 and TRBJ1-2; 7 bases map to TRBD1. Germline trimming cut 4 bases from V and 3 bases from J; bases unmatched to any gene: 4. This CDR3 comprises 14 residues. Germline V gene sequence: CDR1 KGHDR, CDR2 SFDVKD.

This clone was seen once. The chain joins TRBV10-3 to TRBJ2-7, with 9 nucleotides matching TRBD1. This CDR3 is built from 14 residues. Looked up from germline, CDR1 is ENHRY and CDR2 is SYGVKD. Trimming cost V 7 bases and J 5 bases; bases outside gene matches: 9. CDR3 amino acids: CAITPGTGSDEQYF. The CDR3 region has the DNA TGTGCCATCACCCCAGGGACAGGGTCCGACGAGCAGTACTTC.